This is a list of T cell receptor beta chains from one sample in a study of T-cell reconstitution after alpha-beta-depleted transplantation in children. MiXCR was run by TCRdb on the PCR reads, yielding one entry per CDR3 protein. The sample comprises some 200,000 distinct CDR3 sequences, more than 14% of which are singletons, and roughly an eighth rests with the top ten. The specimen comprised PBMCs from the stem cell graft donor, sampled from the stem cell graft. These receptors all stem from a human donor who donated a stem cell graft to a child with acute lymphoblastic leukemia. CDR3s include the opening cysteine and the closing phenylalanine or tryptophan. Each record gives: D gene, clone size, J gene, V gene, CDR3 DNA, CDR3 protein. The D gene is left open where the match is weak. The size of a clone is reported for some rows only, either as once, few or many, or as a class for expanded clones.

- | many | TRBJ1-2 | TRBV14 | TGTGCCAGCAGCCAAGATTCGGGAGGGATGAGAGGCTACACCTTC | CASSQDSGGMRGYTF
TRBD1 | - | TRBJ1-1 | TRBV27 | TGTTCCAGCAGTCACGGGACAGGCTTTTTCTTT | CSSSHGTGFFF
TRBD1 | - | TRBJ2-7 | TRBV7-1 | TGTGCCAGCAGCTCCCAACCCAAATGGACAGGGGAGGAGGCTAGAAGGTCCTACGAGCAGTACTTC | CASSSQPKWTGEEARRSYEQYF
- | many | TRBJ1-2 | TRBV28 | TGTGCCAGCCAGGCCCCCATGGCCCCGAGGAACGGCTACACCTTC | CASQAPMAPRNGYTF
TRBD1 | many | TRBJ2-6 | TRBV29-1 | TGCAGCGTTGGGGGTTGGGACAGGGGTGAGACTGGGGCCAACGTCCTGACTTTC | CSVGGWDRGETGANVLTF
- | many | TRBJ2-1 | TRBV29-1 | TGCAGCCAGAGGGGGTTGGGTGAGCAGTTCTTC | CSQRGLGEQFF
TRBD2 | many | TRBJ2-1 | TRBV12-3/TRBV12-4 | TGTGCCAGCAGTTTACTCGCGGGAGGGCAGTACGAGCAGTTCTTC | CASSLLAGGQYEQFF
- | many | TRBJ2-1 | TRBV5-1 | TGCGCCAGCAGCTTGATTCCAGCATACAATGAGCAGTTCTTC | CASSLIPAYNEQFF
- | many | TRBJ2-1 | TRBV11-3 | TGTGCCAGCAGCCTTGCGACCTCCAATGAGCAGTTCTTC | CASSLATSNEQFF
TRBD2 | many | TRBJ2-3 | TRBV5-1 | TGCGCCAGCAGTTCGGGACTAGCGGGAGATACGCAGTATTTT | CASSSGLAGDTQYF
- | many | TRBJ2-1 | TRBV29-1 | TGCAGCGTTGGACAGTCTTACAATGAGCAGTTCTTC | CSVGQSYNEQFF
- | - | TRBJ2-1 | TRBV29-1 | TGCAGTGGCGGGGATGAGCAGTTCTTC | CSGGDEQFF
- | few | TRBJ2-7 | TRBV7-9 | TGTGCCAGCAGCTTAGCTGGACAACTCTACGAGCAGTACTTC | CASSLAGQLYEQYF
TRBD2 | many | TRBJ2-5 | TRBV5-1 | TGCGCCAGCAGCTCCCTAGCGGGAAGCCAAGAGACCCAGTACTTC | CASSSLAGSQETQYF
TRBD2 | few | TRBJ2-3 | TRBV20-1 | TGCAGTGCTAGAGTCCCCTCCAGCGGGATCACAGATACGCAGTATTTT | CSARVPSSGITDTQYF
TRBD2 | many | TRBJ2-5 | TRBV7-9 | TGTGCCAGCAGCGTTACTAGCGGGAGGCGTCAAGAGACCCAGTACTTC | CASSVTSGRRQETQYF
- | many | TRBJ2-3 | TRBV27 | TGTGCCAGCAGTGGGTTCGATACGCAGTATTTT | CASSGFDTQYF
- | many | TRBJ2-3 | TRBV12-3/TRBV12-4 | TGTGCCAGCAGTTTTCTGGGCAGAGACACAGATACGCAGTATTTT | CASSFLGRDTDTQYF
- | many | TRBJ1-2 | TRBV29-1 | TGCAGCGTTGAAGAGGAAGATGGCTACACCTTC | CSVEEEDGYTF
- | many | TRBJ2-7 | TRBV5-5 | TGTGCCAGCCGAGAACCTTCAGCCTCCTACGAGCAGTACTTC | CASREPSASYEQYF
- | - | TRBJ2-3 | TRBV20-1 | TGCAGTGCTAGAGATCGGCAATTGTCCGGATACTGGGGGACAGATACGCAGTATTTT | CSARDRQLSGYWGTDTQYF
- | - | TRBJ2-3 | TRBV11-1 | TGTGCCAGCAGCTTATATATTGGGGCCTCGGGAGATACGCAGTATTTT | CASSLYIGASGDTQYF
TRBD2 | many | TRBJ2-7 | TRBV5-4 | TGTGCCAGCAGCTGGTATCGAGCGGGAGAATACGAGCAGTACTTC | CASSWYRAGEYEQYF
TRBD1 | many | TRBJ1-1 | TRBV5-1 | TGCGCCAGCAGGGGGACAGGGGGTATGAACACTGAAGCTTTCTTT | CASRGTGGMNTEAFF
TRBD2 | - | TRBJ2-7 | TRBV7-2 | TGTGCCAGCAGCTTAGCCCCCCCGGGACTAGCGGGACGCGAGCAGTACTTC | CASSLAPPGLAGREQYF
TRBD1 | - | TRBJ2-7 | TRBV12-3/TRBV12-4 | TGTGCCAGCAAAGGACAGGGAGAGCAGTACTTC | CASKGQGEQYF
- | few | TRBJ2-7 | TRBV4-2 | TGTGCCAGCAGCCAAGAGGCGGCTGCCTACGAGCAGTACTTC | CASSQEAAAYEQYF
TRBD2 | many | TRBJ2-7 | TRBV3-1 | TGTGCCAGCAGCCAGAACCTAGCGGTTAGCTCCTACGAGCAGTACTTC | CASSQNLAVSSYEQYF
TRBD1 | many | TRBJ1-4 | TRBV28 | TGTGCCAGCAGTTTAACTCGGGACAGGGGACTGGGAAAACTGTTTTTT | CASSLTRDRGLGKLFF
TRBD2 | many | TRBJ2-1 | TRBV12-3/TRBV12-4 | TGTGCCAGCAGTTTTGGGGAGCGGGAGAATGAGCAGTTCTTC | CASSFGERENEQFF
- | many | TRBJ2-3 | TRBV29-1 | TGCAGCGTTGGTTCAGGCCCAGATACGCAGTATTTT | CSVGSGPDTQYF
TRBD2 | few | TRBJ2-5 | TRBV7-6 | TGTGCCAGCAGCTGGGGGCGGGAGGGCCAAGAGACCCAGTACTTC | CASSWGREGQETQYF
TRBD2 | - | TRBJ2-3 | TRBV29-1 | TGCAGCGTACCCGGGTCTCAACTAATAGCGGGAGTCTATGATACGCAGTATTTT | CSVPGSQLIAGVYDTQYF
- | many | TRBJ2-1 | TRBV6-2/TRBV6-3 | TGTGCCAGCCTTGCCGGGACATATAACAATGAGCAGTTCTTC | CASLAGTYNNEQFF
- | - | TRBJ2-2 | TRBV2 | TGTGCCAGCAGCCCGGCCAGGCTGTCGAACACCGGGGAGCTGTTTTTT | CASSPARLSNTGELFF
TRBD1 | few | TRBJ1-2 | TRBV20-1 | TGCAGTGCCCCCCCCGTCGGCAGGGGGCTCAGCTATGGCTACACCTTC | CSAPPVGRGLSYGYTF
- | - | TRBJ2-3 | TRBV12-3/TRBV12-4 | TGTGCCAGCAGTTTAGGGAGCGCCCCAGATACGCAGTATTTT | CASSLGSAPDTQYF
TRBD1 | many | TRBJ1-1 | TRBV30 | TGTGCCTGGAGTGGACCTCCGGGACAGGGATCGGGAGCTTTCTTT | CAWSGPPGQGSGAFF
- | many | TRBJ2-1 | TRBV12-3/TRBV12-4 | TGTGCCAGCAGCCTCGGGACTCCTTACGATGAGCAGTTCTTC | CASSLGTPYDEQFF
- | - | TRBJ2-7 | TRBV20-1 | TGCAGTGCTCCTGCCCGGGGCTCCTACGAGCAGTACTTC | CSAPARGSYEQYF
- | few | TRBJ1-1 | TRBV6-1 | TGTGCCAGCAGGGACATCTTTTCGAGGGCAGGCACTGAAGCTTTCTTT | CASRDIFSRAGTEAFF
- | - | TRBJ2-3 | TRBV5-1 | TGCGCCAGCAGCGAGAGGGCCACAGATACGCAGTATTTT | CASSERATDTQYF
TRBD1 | many | TRBJ2-5 | TRBV12-3/TRBV12-4 | TGTGCCAGCAGTTTTGAAGAGCCGGGGAAGGCCAGGGGGCAAGAGACCCAGTACTTC | CASSFEEPGKARGQETQYF
TRBD2 | few | TRBJ2-7 | TRBV20-1 | TGCAGTGCTAGAGTATTAGCGGGAGGACACACCTACGAGCAGTACTTC | CSARVLAGGHTYEQYF
- | many | TRBJ1-2 | TRBV20-1 | TGCAGTGCTAGTTTGAATAGGCGGTATGGCTACACCTTC | CSASLNRRYGYTF
TRBD2 | few | TRBJ2-1 | TRBV12-3/TRBV12-4 | TGTGCCAGCAGTTCACTAGCGGGAGTCAATGAGCAGTTCTTC | CASSSLAGVNEQFF
TRBD2 | - | TRBJ2-1 | TRBV28 | TGTGCCAGCAGAAACCTAGCGGGAGATTCCAATGAGCAGTTCTTC | CASRNLAGDSNEQFF
- | many | TRBJ1-4 | TRBV27 | TGTGCCAGCAGTTTAGCCCCGGGATTGGATGAAAAACTGTTTTTT | CASSLAPGLDEKLFF
- | many | TRBJ2-5 | TRBV12-3/TRBV12-4 | TGTGCCAGCAGTTCCGGGGCCATGAAGGGAGAGACCCAGTACTTC | CASSSGAMKGETQYF
TRBD1 | - | TRBJ1-2 | TRBV4-2 | TGTGCCATCAGCCCCCGGCCCTTCGGGACAGGGATCTATGGCTACACCTTC | CAISPRPFGTGIYGYTF